Sequencing of this T cell receptor beta chain was carried out in a study of blood T cell repertoires in COVID-19. Study-wide background: Collection of acute and convalescent COVID-19 samples took place in the United States, Italy and Spain.

Assay used: immunoSEQ multiplex PCR; TCRdb lists only in-frame clones, some missing. This sample has 300,000 or so clones; 80% to 90% occur once, and the top ten carry 1.2%. Trimming stripped 0 bases from V and 6 bases from J, with 14 bases between. Germline CDR1 and CDR2: ENHRY and SYGVKD. The CDR3 totals 15 residues. The receptor was isolated from a woman aged 50 to 60 with acute or convalescent COVID-19. The rearrangement joins TRBV10-3 to TRBJ1-2, with a tentative D call TRBD1 (6 bases). The sample comprised peripheral blood. CDR3 nucleotides: TGTGCCATCAGTGAGTCGACGACAGGTAGCCATGGCTACACCTTC. It specifies CAISESTTGSHGYTF.